The present TCR beta chain was sequenced within a study of blood T cell repertoires in COVID-19. From germline, CDR1 is MNHEY and CDR2 SMNVEV (reference sequence). This CDR3 spans 14 amino acids. With 10 bases clipped from V and 3 bases from J, the junction kept 7 bases outside the gene matches. Measured with immunoSEQ multiplex PCR; TCRdb has only the in-frame clones, and not every one. This table holds under 200,000 clones, around 85% found once. The sequenced material came from peripheral blood. V gene TRBV27 combines with J gene TRBJ2-7; TRBD2 aligns across 12 bases. This clonotype was sampled from a woman in her fifties or sixties with COVID-19, enrolled during active disease. Here the CDR3 DNA reads TGTGCCACTGCGGGACTAGCGGGCGACTACGAGCAGTACTTC. This gives the protein CATAGLAGDYEQYF.